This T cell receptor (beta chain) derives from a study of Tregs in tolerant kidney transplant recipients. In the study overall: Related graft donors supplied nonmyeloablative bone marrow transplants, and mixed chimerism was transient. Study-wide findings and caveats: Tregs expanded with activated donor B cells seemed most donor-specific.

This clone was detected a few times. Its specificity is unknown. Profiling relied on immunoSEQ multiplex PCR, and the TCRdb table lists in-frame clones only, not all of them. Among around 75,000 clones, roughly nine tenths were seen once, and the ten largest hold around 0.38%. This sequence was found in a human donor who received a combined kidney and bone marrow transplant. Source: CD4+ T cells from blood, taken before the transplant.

The chain's CDR3 is CASSLSGGVNYGYTF. The DNA for the CDR3 is TGTGCCAGCAGTTTAAGCGGAGGGGTTAACTATGGCTACACCTTC. The chain joins TRBV27 to TRBJ1-2; a weak D match, TRBD1 (5 bases). The length of the CDR3 is 15 residues. V lost 2 bases and J 1 base, leaving 11 bases between the germline ends. CDR1 and CDR2 from the germline V gene are MNHEY and SMNVEV (reference sequence).